This TCR beta chain was sequenced in a study of long-term antiretroviral therapy in people with HIV. In regard to this clone: Its antigen is unknown.

Study results and caveats: The study lacked data on ART adherence, viral resistance or therapy changes. Against controls, HIV repertoires showed narrower ranges of CDR3 length. Diversity went up after ART and still fell short of transplant donor controls.

They ran version v3.0 of the immunoSEQ assay at survey level. Method: immunoSEQ multiplex PCR; TCRdb's copy keeps in-frame clones and lacks some. The sample has 20,000 or so clones, more than 80% seen once. This CDR3 contains 14 residues. J lost 4 bases, V lost 8 bases, and 6 bases had no gene match. CDR1 LGHNA and CDR2 YSLEER come from the germline V gene. The J gene is TRBJ2-2, the V gene TRBV4-3, with 8 bases identical to TRBD1. The sequence came from a man aged 25-45 years with HIV. Sequencing used unsorted PBMCs, obtained roughly 5.9 years after starting antiretroviral therapy. CDR3 bases: TGCGCCAGCGGGGGAGACAGGGGCACCGGGGAGCTGTTTTTT. Translating it yields CASGGDRGTGELFF.